The sequence of this TCR beta chain was determined in a study of shared clonotypes between healthy human individuals. Caucasian adults living in Nashville, Tennessee, provided all samples. This CDR3 contains 13 residues. V shed 6 bases, J shed 5 bases, and the junction held 9 bases outside the gene matches. Germline CDR1 SQVTM, CDR2 ANQGSEA. The protocol was immunoSEQ multiplex PCR, while the TCRdb copy is restricted to in-frame clones and leaves out a portion. Here the sample spans approximately 480,000 clones, roughly 79% being singletons. Only a few counts were recorded for this clone. This clonotype originated in a woman in her 40s in good health. Some clones in this sample may be carry-over from other donors' samples. The chain carries TRBV29-1 and TRBJ1-1; 7 bases line up with TRBD1. Sequencing was performed on PBMCs. This chain's CDR3 is CSVRQGRQTEAFF. The CDR3 DNA follows: TGCAGCGTGCGACAGGGAAGGCAGACTGAAGCTTTCTTT.